This note documents a single T cell receptor beta chain sequence. The sample comes from a study of radiation and T cells in renal cell carcinoma. Trimming shortened V by 3 bases and J by 3 bases, and 15 bases separated the two germline ends. Germline V lookup: CDR1 KGHSH, CDR2 LQKENI. This CDR3 comprises 15 residues. Time point indicated: baseline pretreatment blood. Treatment of the sample: 15 Gy SBRT to primary tumor, nephrectomy 4 weeks later. Measured with immunoSEQ multiplex PCR; TCRdb has only the in-frame clones, and not every one. The sample includes roughly 130,000 clones, roughly 88% of them seen just once.

This receptor was identified in a woman aged 45-60 years with renal cell carcinoma. The input for sequencing was blood, taken from a patient whose treatment included radiotherapy and nephrectomy. The rearrangement links TRBV18 to TRBJ2-7; possibly TRBD2 for D (5 bases). In DNA form, the CDR3 reads TGTGCCAGCTCACCGGAGCGATCCGGGATCTACGAGCAGTACTTC. Amino acid sequence: CASSPERSGIYEQYF.